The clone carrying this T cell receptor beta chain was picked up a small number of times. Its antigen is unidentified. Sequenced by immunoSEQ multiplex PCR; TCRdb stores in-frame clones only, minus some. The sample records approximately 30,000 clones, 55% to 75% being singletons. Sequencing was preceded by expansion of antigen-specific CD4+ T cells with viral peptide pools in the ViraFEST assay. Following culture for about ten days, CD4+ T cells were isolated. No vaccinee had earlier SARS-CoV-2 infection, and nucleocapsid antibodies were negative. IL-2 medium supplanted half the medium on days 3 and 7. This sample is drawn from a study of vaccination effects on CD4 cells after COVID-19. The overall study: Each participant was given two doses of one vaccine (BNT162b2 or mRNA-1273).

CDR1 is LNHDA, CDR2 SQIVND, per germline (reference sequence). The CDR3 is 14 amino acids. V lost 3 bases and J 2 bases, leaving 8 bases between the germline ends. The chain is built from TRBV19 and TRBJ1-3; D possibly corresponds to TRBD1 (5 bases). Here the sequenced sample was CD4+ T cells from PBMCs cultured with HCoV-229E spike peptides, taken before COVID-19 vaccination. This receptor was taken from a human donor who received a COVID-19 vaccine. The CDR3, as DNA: TGTGCCAGTAGTATGCAGGGAGCTGGAAACACCATATATTTT. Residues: CASSMQGAGNTIYF.